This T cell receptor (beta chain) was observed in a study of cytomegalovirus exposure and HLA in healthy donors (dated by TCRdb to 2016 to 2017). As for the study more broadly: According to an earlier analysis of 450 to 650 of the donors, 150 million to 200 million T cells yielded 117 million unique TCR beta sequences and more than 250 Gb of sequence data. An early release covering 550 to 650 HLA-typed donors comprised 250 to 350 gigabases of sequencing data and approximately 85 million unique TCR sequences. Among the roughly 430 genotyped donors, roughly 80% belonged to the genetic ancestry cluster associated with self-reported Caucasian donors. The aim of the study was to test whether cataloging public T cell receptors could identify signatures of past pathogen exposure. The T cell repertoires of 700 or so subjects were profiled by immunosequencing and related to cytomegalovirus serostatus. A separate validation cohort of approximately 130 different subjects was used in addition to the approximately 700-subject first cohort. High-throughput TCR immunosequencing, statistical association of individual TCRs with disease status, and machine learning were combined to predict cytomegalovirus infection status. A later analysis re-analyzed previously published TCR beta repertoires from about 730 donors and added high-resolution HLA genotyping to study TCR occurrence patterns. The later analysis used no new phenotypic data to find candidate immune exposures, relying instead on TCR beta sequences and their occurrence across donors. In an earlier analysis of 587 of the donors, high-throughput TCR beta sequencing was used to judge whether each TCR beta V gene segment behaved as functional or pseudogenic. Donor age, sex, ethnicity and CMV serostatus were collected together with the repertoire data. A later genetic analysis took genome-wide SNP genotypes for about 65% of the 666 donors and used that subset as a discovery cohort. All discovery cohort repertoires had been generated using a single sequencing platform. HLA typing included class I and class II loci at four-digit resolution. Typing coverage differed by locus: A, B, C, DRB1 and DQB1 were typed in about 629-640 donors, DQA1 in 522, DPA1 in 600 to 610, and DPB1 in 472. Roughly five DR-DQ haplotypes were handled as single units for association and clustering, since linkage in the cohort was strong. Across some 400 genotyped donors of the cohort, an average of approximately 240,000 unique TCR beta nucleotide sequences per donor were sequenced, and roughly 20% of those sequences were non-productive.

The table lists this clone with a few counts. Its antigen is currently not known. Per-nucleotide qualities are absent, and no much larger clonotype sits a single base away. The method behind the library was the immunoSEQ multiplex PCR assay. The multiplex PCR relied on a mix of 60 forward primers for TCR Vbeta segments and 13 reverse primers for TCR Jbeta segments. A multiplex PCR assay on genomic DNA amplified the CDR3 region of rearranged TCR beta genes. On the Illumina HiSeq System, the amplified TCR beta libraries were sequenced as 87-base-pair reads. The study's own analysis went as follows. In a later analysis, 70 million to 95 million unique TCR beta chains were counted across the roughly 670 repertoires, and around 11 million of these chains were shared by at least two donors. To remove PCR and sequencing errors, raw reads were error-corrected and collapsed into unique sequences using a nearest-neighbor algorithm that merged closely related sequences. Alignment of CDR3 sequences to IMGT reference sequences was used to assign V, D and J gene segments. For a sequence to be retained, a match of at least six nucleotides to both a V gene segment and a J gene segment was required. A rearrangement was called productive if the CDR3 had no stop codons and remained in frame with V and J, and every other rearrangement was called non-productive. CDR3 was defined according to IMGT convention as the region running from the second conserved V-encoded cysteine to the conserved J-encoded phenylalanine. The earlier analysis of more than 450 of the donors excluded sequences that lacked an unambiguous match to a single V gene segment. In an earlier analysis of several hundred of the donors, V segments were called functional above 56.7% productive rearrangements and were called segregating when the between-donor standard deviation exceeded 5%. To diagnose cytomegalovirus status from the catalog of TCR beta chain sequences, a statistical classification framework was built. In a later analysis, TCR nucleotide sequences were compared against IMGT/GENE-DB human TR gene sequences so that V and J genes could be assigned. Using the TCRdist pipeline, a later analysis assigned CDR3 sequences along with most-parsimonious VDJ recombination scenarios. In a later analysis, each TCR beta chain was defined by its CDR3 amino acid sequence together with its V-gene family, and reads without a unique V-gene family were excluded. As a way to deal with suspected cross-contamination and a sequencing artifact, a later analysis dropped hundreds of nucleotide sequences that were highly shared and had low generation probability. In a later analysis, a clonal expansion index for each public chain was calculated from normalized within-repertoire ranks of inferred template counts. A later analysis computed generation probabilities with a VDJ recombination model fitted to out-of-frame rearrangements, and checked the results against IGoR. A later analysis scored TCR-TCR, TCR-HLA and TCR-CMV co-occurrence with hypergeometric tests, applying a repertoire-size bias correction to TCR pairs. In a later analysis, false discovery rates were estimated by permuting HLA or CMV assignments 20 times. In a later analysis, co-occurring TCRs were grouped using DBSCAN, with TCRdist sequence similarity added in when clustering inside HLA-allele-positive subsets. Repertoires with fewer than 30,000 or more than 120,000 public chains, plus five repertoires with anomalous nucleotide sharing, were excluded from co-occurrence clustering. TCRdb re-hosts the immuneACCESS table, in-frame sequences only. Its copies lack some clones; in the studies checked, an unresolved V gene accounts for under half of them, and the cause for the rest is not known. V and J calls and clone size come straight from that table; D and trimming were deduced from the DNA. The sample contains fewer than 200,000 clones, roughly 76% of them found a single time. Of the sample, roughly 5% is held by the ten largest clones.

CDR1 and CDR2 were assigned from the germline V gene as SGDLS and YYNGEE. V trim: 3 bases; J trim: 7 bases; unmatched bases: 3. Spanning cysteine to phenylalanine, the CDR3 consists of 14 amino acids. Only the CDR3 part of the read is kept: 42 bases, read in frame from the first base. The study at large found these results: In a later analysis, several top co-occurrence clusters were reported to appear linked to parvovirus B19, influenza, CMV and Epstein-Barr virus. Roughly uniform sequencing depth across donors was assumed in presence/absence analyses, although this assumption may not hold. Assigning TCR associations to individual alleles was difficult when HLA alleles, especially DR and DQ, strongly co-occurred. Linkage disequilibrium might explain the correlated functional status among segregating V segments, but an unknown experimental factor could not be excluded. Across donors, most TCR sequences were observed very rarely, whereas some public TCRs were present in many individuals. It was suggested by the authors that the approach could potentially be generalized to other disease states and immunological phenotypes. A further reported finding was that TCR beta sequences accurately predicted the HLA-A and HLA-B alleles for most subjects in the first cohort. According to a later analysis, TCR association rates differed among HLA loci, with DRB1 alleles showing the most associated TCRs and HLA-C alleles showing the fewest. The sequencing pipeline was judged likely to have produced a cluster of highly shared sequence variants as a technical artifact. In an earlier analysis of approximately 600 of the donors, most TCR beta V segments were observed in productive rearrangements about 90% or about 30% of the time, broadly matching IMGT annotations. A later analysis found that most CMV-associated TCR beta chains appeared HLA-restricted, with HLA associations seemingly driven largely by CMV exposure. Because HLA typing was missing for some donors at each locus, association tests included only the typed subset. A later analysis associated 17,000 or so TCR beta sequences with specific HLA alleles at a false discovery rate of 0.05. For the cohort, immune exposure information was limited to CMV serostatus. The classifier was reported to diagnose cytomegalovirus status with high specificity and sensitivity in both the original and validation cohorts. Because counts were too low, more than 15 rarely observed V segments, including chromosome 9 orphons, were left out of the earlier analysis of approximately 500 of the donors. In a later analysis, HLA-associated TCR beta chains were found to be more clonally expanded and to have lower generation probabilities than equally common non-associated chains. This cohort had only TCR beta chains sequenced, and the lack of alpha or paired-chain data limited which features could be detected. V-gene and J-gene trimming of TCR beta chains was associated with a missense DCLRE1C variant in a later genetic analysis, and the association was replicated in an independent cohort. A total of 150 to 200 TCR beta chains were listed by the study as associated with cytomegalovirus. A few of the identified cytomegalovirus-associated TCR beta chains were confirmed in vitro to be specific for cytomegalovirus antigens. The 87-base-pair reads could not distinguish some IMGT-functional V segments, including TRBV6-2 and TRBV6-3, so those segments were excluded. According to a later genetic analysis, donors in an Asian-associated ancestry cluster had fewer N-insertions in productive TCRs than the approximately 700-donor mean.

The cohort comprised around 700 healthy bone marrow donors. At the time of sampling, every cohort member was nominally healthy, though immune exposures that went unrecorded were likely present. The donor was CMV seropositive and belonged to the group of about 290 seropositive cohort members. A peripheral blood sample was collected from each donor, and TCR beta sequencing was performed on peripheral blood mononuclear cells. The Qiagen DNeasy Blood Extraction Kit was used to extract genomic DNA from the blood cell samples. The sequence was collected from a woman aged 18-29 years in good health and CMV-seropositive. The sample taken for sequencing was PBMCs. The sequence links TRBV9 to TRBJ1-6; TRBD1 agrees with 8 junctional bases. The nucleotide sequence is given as TGTGCCAGCAGCGGGGGACAGGAAAATTCACCCCTCCACTTT. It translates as CASSGGQENSPLHF.